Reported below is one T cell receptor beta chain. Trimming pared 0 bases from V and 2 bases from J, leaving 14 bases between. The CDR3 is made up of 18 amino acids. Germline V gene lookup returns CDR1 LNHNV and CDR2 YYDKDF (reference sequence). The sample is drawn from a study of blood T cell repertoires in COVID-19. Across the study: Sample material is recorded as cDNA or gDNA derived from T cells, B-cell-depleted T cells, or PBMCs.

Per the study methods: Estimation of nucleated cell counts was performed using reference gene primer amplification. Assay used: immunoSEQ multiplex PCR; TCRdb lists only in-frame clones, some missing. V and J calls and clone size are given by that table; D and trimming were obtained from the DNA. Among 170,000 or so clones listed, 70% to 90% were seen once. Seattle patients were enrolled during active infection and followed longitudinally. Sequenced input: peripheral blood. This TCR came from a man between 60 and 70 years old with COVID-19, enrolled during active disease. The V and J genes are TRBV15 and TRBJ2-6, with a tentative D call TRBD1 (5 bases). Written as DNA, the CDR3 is TGTGCCACCAGCAGAGATGTTGCAGGGAAAGCTGGGGCCAACGTCCTGACTTTC. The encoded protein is CATSRDVAGKAGANVLTF.